Shown below are 2 T cell receptor beta chains from a single sample sequenced in a study of blood T cell repertoires in COVID-19. The method was immunoSEQ multiplex PCR; TCRdb's version includes in-frame clones alone and lacks a portion of them. The sample includes 180,000 or so clones, roughly 88% of them seen just once. Sequenced input: peripheral blood. These receptors all come from a man between 60 and 75 years old who had recovered from COVID-19.

The chain employs TRBV27 and TRBJ1-2; perhaps TRBD1 as D (6 bases). This CDR3 is 17 amino acids long. Germline V gene lookup returns CDR1 MNHEY and CDR2 SMNVEV (reference sequence). The V and J ends lost 0 bases and 1 base respectively, with 15 bases between them. For the CDR3, the DNA is TGTGCCAGCAGTTTATCCAGGGGAGTCGGGGATAACTATGGCTACACCTTC. Translated, it gives CASSLSRGVGDNYGYTF.

The chain recombines TRBV6-6 with TRBJ1-1; the D gene is possibly TRBD1 (6 bases). This CDR3 is built from 14 residues. Germline V gives CDR1 MNHNY, CDR2 SVGAGI (reference sequence). V was trimmed by 7 bases and J by 1 base, leaving 13 bases between them. CDR3 protein: CASTLYRENTEAFF. CDR3 sequence (DNA): TGTGCCAGCACCCTGTACAGGGAGAACACTGAAGCTTTCTTT.